A selection of T cell receptor beta chains follows, all from one sample in a study of T cells in localized non-small cell lung cancer. TCRdb's copy holds only in-frame clones and misses some; the assay was immunoSEQ multiplex PCR. The profile shows 25,000 to 35,000 clones, 70% to 90% of them singletons. Specimen: peripheral blood mononuclear cells, collected before any cancer treatment. Receptor source: a woman between 35 and 70 years old with stage III lung adenocarcinoma. Both conserved end residues are part of each CDR3.

CDR3 protein,V gene,J gene
CASSLDQYTEAFF,TRBV5-4,TRBJ1-1
CASSLEGTGGTEAFF,TRBV5-1,TRBJ1-1
CASSLSGTVDATNEKLFF,TRBV27,TRBJ1-4
CASGEQGTEAFF,TRBV5-1,TRBJ1-1
CASGPPGTAYNEQFF,TRBV12-5,TRBJ2-1
CASSFFRTSYEQYF,TRBV11-1,TRBJ2-7
CASSLKSRPQHF,TRBV5-6,TRBJ1-5
CASSANLDSLLYGYTF,TRBV9,TRBJ1-2
CASSLLRTEYQETQYF,TRBV28,TRBJ2-5
CASSQGFSSYNEQFF,TRBV4-2,TRBJ2-1
CASSSFSYEQYF,TRBV7-3,TRBJ2-7
CASSVGSGGSYNEQFF,TRBV9,TRBJ2-1
CASSEMTVSGNTIYF,TRBV6-1,TRBJ1-3
CASSLEQAFRSGEQYF,TRBV5-5,TRBJ2-7
CASSPRAGQGYEQYF,TRBV4-3,TRBJ2-7
CASSLNPGQSSYEQYF,TRBV11-2,TRBJ2-7
CASSVAPGNTEAFF,TRBV9,TRBJ1-1
CASSSKTGGTRDEQYF,TRBV5-1,TRBJ2-7
CASSLPSRGSGETQYF,TRBV5-4,TRBJ2-5
CASSLTRQRSTDTQYF,TRBV7-9,TRBJ2-3
CASSWTGTARSGANVLTF,TRBV7-2,TRBJ2-6
CASSVASGSEETQYF,TRBV9,TRBJ2-5
CASSFFTNTEAFF,TRBV7-2,TRBJ1-1
CSVAGELNTEAFF,TRBV29-1,TRBJ1-1
CASSMGGWNQPQHF,TRBV19,TRBJ1-5
CASSQESTTGGRQPQHF,TRBV4-1,TRBJ1-5
CASSFSGGETQYF,TRBV11-2,TRBJ2-5
CATSRGTAEAGNTIYF,TRBV15,TRBJ1-3